This T cell receptor beta chain originates from a study of blood T cell repertoires in COVID-19. Measured with immunoSEQ multiplex PCR; TCRdb has only the in-frame clones, and not every one. The data show 200,000 or so clones, with about 85% seen just once and around 2.6% held by the top ten. The CDR3 covers 13 residues. CDR1 MGHDK and CDR2 SYGVNS come from the germline V gene. Between the trimmed V and J ends, which lost 1 base and 2 bases, there was a span of 6 bases. Source material: PBMCs or T cells enriched from blood (not recorded which). The chain has TRBV25-1 and TRBJ2-7, with D unresolved. The origin of this receptor is a young woman who had recovered from COVID-19. CDR3 DNA: TGTGCCAGCAGTGAATTCCCTACCTACGAGCAGTACTTC. Its protein is CASSEFPTYEQYF.